The 25 T cell receptor beta chains below were found in one sample sequenced in a study of regulatory T cells in long-lasting Graves disease. CDR3-region Arm-PCR and iRepertoire HTBI primers produced the TCR beta libraries. TCRdb independently ran MiXCR on the multiplex PCR reads; one entry per CDR3 protein. Of approximately 360,000 distinct CDR3 sequences detected, less than 30% appear once; the ten largest clones hold around a quarter. Stated time point: persistent/refractory GD, antithyroid drugs over 5 years with positive TRAb. From PBMCs, RNA was extracted and then used to make the TCR library. The source was peripheral blood mononuclear cells (PBMCs), collected when the disease was refractory, from a patient treated with antithyroid drugs. The receptor set was obtained from a middle-aged woman with Graves disease.

This clonotype showed up many times. The chain uses TRBV28 and TRBJ1-5; 8 nucleotides align to TRBD1. V shed 9 bases and J 3 bases; nucleotides not matched to a gene: 7. Germline V lookup: CDR1 MDHEN, CDR2 SYDVKM. The CDR3 runs to 14 residues. This CDR3 is CASSGQAYNQPQHF. CDR3 DNA sequence: TGTGCCAGTTCGGGACAGGCTTACAATCAGCCCCAGCATTTT.

The rearrangement links TRBV29-1 to TRBJ2-7; tentatively, D is TRBD2 (5 bases). V lost 5 bases to trimming and J lost 2 bases, with 19 bases between them. CDR1 is SQVTM and CDR2 is ANQGSEA in the germline V gene. There are 15 residues in the CDR3. CDR3 coding DNA: TGCAGCGTTCTAAGCGAGAGGGATGAAGCCTACGAGCAGTACTTC. It specifies CSVLSERDEAYEQYF.

In this sample, this clonotype turned up a few times. The rearrangement links TRBV5-1 to TRBJ2-7; TRBD2 agrees at 12 bases. CDR3 length: 16 residues. The germline gives CDR1 SGHRS, CDR2 YFSETQ. V lost 2 bases to trimming and J lost 0 bases; unmatched junction nucleotides: 3. CDR3 sequence reads: CASSLGLAGFSYEQYF. The CDR3 DNA sequence: TGCGCCAGCAGCTTAGGACTAGCGGGATTCTCCTACGAGCAGTACTTC.

At least ten counts were recorded for this clonotype. The chain carries TRBV12-3 or TRBV12-4 and TRBJ1-5; TRBD1 is a possible D gene (5 bases). Trimming stripped 7 bases from V and 4 bases from J, with 11 bases between. The CDR3 has 13 residues. The CDR3 DNA reads TGTGCCAGCAAGGGGAGGGCGAATCAGCCCCAGCATTTT. Amino acids: CASKGRANQPQHF.

J is TRBJ1-1 and V is TRBV6-1; D is uncertain. Trimming left V 2 bases short and J 4 bases short, with 14 bases between. The CDR3 loop spans 15 amino acids. Looked up from germline, CDR1 is MNHNS and CDR2 is SASEGT. In DNA form, the CDR3 reads TGTGCCAGCAGTGAAAGAACCCCCGTGGGCACTGAAGCTTTCTTT. It is translated as CASSERTPVGTEAFF.

This clonotype showed up many times. V and J are TRBV25-1 and TRBJ2-5; the match to TRBD2 covers 7 bases. Germline V lookup: CDR1 MGHDK, CDR2 SYGVNS. The CDR3 runs to 18 residues. Trimming at V came to 6 bases and at J to 7 bases, leaving 23 bases not matched to a gene. CDR3 in DNA: TGTGCCAGCAGGAGGGGTGAGGGGAGGGGAGCGCTAGAGGGGACCCAGTACTTC. Its protein is CASRRGEGRGALEGTQYF.

The rearrangement uses TRBV3-1 and TRBJ2-7; D perhaps matches TRBD1 (6 bases). The CDR3 runs 14 residues. Germline-derived CDR1 and CDR2 are LGHDT and YNNKEL (reference sequence). V lost 5 bases to trimming and J lost 2 bases, with 13 bases between them. Written as DNA, the CDR3 is TGTGCCAGCAGCGAATCCGACAGGACCTACGAGCAGTACTTC. As protein: CASSESDRTYEQYF.

This sequence joins TRBV6-1 and TRBJ1-3, with 10 bases aligning to TRBD1. Germline V CDR1 and CDR2: MNHNS, SASEGT. Trimming took 7 bases from V and 2 from J; bases not matched to a gene: 5. The CDR3 spans 15 residues. The CDR3 is CASTDRGQAGNTIYF. The CDR3 region has the DNA TGTGCCAGCACCGACAGGGGGCAAGCTGGAAACACCATATATTTT.

Turning to this clonotype: This may arise from a read error, as a much more abundant clone is one base away. V usage is TRBV20-1 and J usage is TRBJ1-2, with D possibly matching TRBD1 (6 bases). Looked up from germline, CDR1 is DFQATT and CDR2 is SNEGSKA (reference sequence). The CDR3 contains 13 residues. Trimming took off 3 bases at V and 4 bases at J, with 12 bases between the two ends. The chain's CDR3 is CSASGAGAYGYTF. CDR3 nucleotides: TGCAGTGCTAGTGGGGCAGGGGCCTATGGCTACACCTTC.

J is TRBJ2-2 and V is TRBV6-1; the match to TRBD1 covers 7 bases. Germline assignment: CDR1 MNHNS and CDR2 SASEGT. The CDR3 spans 15 residues. The V gene end was trimmed by 7 bases and the J gene end by 5 bases; junction bases not matched to a gene: 10. The CDR3 protein is CASTLGQSLTGELFF. The CDR3, as DNA: TGTGCCAGCACGTTGGGACAGAGCCTGACCGGGGAGCTGTTTTTT.

As to this clonotype: With a much larger clone just one base away, this may be a read error. The J gene is TRBJ1-1, the V gene TRBV29-1, with D possibly TRBD1 on 5 matching bases. The V gene lost 6 bases and the J gene lost 7 bases, with 15 bases spanning the gap. This CDR3 comprises 12 residues. Germline CDR1 and CDR2: SQVTM and ANQGSEA. The CDR3 is CSVRDLPVEAFF. CDR3 DNA: TGCAGCGTAAGGGACCTCCCAGTTGAAGCTTTCTTT.

This clonotype was found a few times. The gene calls are TRBV6-1 and TRBJ2-2; 9 bases agree with TRBD1. Germline-derived CDR1 and CDR2 are MNHNS and SASEGT. J gave up 13 bases and V 5 bases, and 23 bases lay outside the gene matches. This CDR3 spans 18 amino acids. Written as DNA, the CDR3 is TGTGCCAGCAGTCTTACGTTGTCTGCGGGACAGGGAGGACCCGGGCTGTTTTTT. Protein product: CASSLTLSAGQGGPGLFF.

The chain combines TRBV6-2 or TRBV6-3 with TRBJ2-2; D might be TRBD1 (6 bases). This CDR3 has 14 residues. Trimming left V 2 bases short and J 7 bases short, with 11 bases between. The V gene's germline CDR1 is MNHEY and CDR2 SVGEGT. This chain's CDR3 is CASSYLGADGELFF. The CDR3 DNA follows: TGTGCCAGCAGTTACCTGGGGGCCGACGGGGAGCTGTTTTTT.

This clonotype has only a few counts. J is TRBJ2-2 and V is TRBV9; 9 bases agree with TRBD2. The germline V gene has CDR1 SGDLS and CDR2 YYNGEE. With 5 bases clipped from V and 4 bases from J, the junction kept 6 bases outside the gene matches. The CDR3 covers 15 residues. Here the CDR3 reads CASRSTSGSTGELFF. The CDR3 DNA reads as TGTGCCAGCAGATCCACTAGCGGGTCCACCGGGGAGCTGTTTTTT.

The chain is built from TRBV20-1 and TRBJ2-7, with no clear D. Trimming pared 6 bases from V and 2 bases from J, leaving 17 bases between. The CDR3 length is 14 residues. Germline CDR1 is DFQATT and CDR2 is SNEGSKA (reference sequence). CDR3 sequence reads: CSANPILGAYEQYF. CDR3 DNA: TGCAGTGCGAACCCCATTTTGGGCGCCTACGAGCAGTACTTC.

This clonotype appeared a few times. The chain joins TRBV4-1 to TRBJ1-5; TRBD1 matches 12 bases. Looked up from germline, CDR1 is MGHRA and CDR2 is YSYEKL. This CDR3 has 16 residues. V was clipped by 4 bases and J by 5 bases; unmatched bases: 6. The CDR3 sequence: CASSLSWDRGHQPQHF. The CDR3 DNA reads as TGCGCCAGCAGCCTGAGCTGGGACAGGGGGCATCAGCCCCAGCATTTT.

Only a few counts were recorded for this clonotype. Germline and junction disagree at one end, which may indicate a read error. The gene calls are TRBV9 and TRBJ2-2; D is uncertain. The CDR3 consists of 12 residues. Per germline, CDR1 SGDLS and CDR2 YYNGEE. CDR3 in DNA: TGTGCCAGCGGCGTAGTTCAAGGGAAGCTGTTTTTT. Translation gives CASGVVQGKLFF. The full variable domain, in which reference TRBV9 and TRBJ2-2 provide the parts outside the CDR3, is DSGVTQTPKHLITATGQRVTLRCSPRSGDLSVYWYQQSLDQGLQFLIQYYNGEERAKGNILERFSAQQFPDLHSELNLSSLELGDSALYFCASGVVQGKLFFGEGSRLTVL.

This clonotype has a count of ten or more. In DNA, the CDR3 is TGCGCCAGCAGTGAGACCAGTAGGGCTTTCTTT. Protein sequence: CASSETSRAFF. The chain couples TRBV10-2 to TRBJ1-1; D is unclear. Between the trimmed V and J ends, which lost 2 bases and 11 bases, there was a span of 9 bases. This CDR3 is built from 11 residues. Germline lookup yields CDR1 WSHSY and CDR2 SAAADI.

This clonotype was detected only once. V and J are TRBV7-9 and TRBJ2-7; D unresolved. Germline CDR1 is SEHNR and CDR2 is FQNEAQ (reference sequence). This CDR3 region has 15 residues. The V and J ends lost 6 bases and 3 bases respectively, with 18 bases between them. In DNA form, the CDR3 reads TGTGCCAGCAGTATAGCAGGAACAGCCCACTACGAGCAGTACTTC. This sequence encodes CASSIAGTAHYEQYF.

This clonotype was detected a few times. The V gene is TRBV6-1, the J gene TRBJ2-7; D gene unclear. The germline V gene has CDR1 MNHNS and CDR2 SASEGT. Trimming stripped 5 bases from V and 0 bases from J, with 20 bases between. The CDR3 runs 17 residues. CDR3 loop: CASSLTRLRSSSYEQYF. The CDR3 DNA is TGTGCCAGCAGTCTCACCCGGTTGCGCTCGAGCTCCTACGAGCAGTACTTC.

The chain recombines TRBV7-2 with TRBJ2-7; D is possibly TRBD2 (6 bases). This CDR3 contains 14 residues. Germline CDR1 is SGHTA and CDR2 is FQGNSA. The V and J ends lost 0 bases and 3 bases respectively, with 9 bases between them. CDR3 in DNA: TGTGCCAGCAGCTTAGCAGGAGGGTACTACGAGCAGTACTTC. It specifies CASSLAGGYYEQYF.

This clonotype was detected only a few times. The chain is built from TRBV29-1 and TRBJ1-1; D not certain. This CDR3 is built from 12 residues. Germline loops: CDR1 SQVTM, CDR2 ANQGSEA. V was shortened by 4 bases and J by 5 bases, with 11 bases between the two germline ends. The CDR3 reads CSVGHLRTEAFF. CDR3 coding DNA: TGCAGCGTTGGACATTTGAGGACTGAAGCTTTCTTT. Full variable domain (outside the CDR3, taken from reference TRBV29-1 and TRBJ1-1): SAVISQKPSRDICQRGTSLTIQCQVDSQVTMMFWYRQQPGQSLTLIATANQGSEATYESGFVIDKFPISRPNLTFSTLTVSNMSPEDSSIYLCSVGHLRTEAFFGQGTRLTVV.

The V gene is TRBV20-1, the J gene TRBJ2-5; no firm D call. The V gene's germline CDR1 is DFQATT and CDR2 SNEGSKA (reference sequence). V was trimmed by 6 bases and J by 0 bases, leaving 14 bases between them. The length of the CDR3 is 14 residues. The CDR3 loop reads CSAPPDTYQETQYF. The CDR3 coding sequence is TGCAGTGCACCACCTGATACGTACCAAGAGACCCAGTACTTC.

This clonotype was observed at least ten times. The chain has TRBV7-2 and TRBJ2-2; a possible D gene is TRBD2 (5 bases). CDR3 length: 14 amino acids. Trimming left V 5 bases short and J 7 bases short, with 14 bases between. Germline lookup yields CDR1 SGHTA and CDR2 FQGNSA. The CDR3 DNA is TGTGCCAGCAGCGCCACGGGATGGGTCGGGGAGCTGTTTTTT. The encoded protein is CASSATGWVGELFF.

In this sample, this clonotype turned up many times. V gene TRBV28 combines with J gene TRBJ2-2; tentative D call: TRBD2 (5 bases). Trimming removed 3 bases at V and 4 bases at J, with 12 bases between. This CDR3 is built from 15 residues. Germline V lookup: CDR1 MDHEN, CDR2 SYDVKM. The CDR3 DNA reads as TGTGCCAGCAGTTTTTGGAGGTTTGGCACCGGGGAGCTGTTTTTT. Its protein product is CASSFWRFGTGELFF.